Below are 16 T cell receptor beta chains sequenced from a single sample in a study of beta chain features in type 1 diabetes. The isolated RNA, all of it, was reverse transcribed, so expressed TCRB transcripts were what got sequenced. Clones were read by immunoSEQ multiplex PCR, and TCRdb kept only the in-frame ones, dropping some. Of a few hundred thousand clones listed, 11% are singletons. Sequences were obtained from naive CD4+ T cells from blood. The receptors originated from a woman in her thirties in good health.

On this clone itself: Relative to the germline gene, one junction end is altered; a read error may explain this. The genes are TRBV28 and TRBJ2-7; weak D call: TRBD1 (6 bases). The CDR3 sequence is 14 residues long. Germline V gene lookup returns CDR1 MDHEN and CDR2 SYDVKM. The CDR3 region has the DNA TGTGCCAGCAGTTCTTTTGTTGGGACAACTAATCACGGATTC. Amino acid sequence: CASSSFVGTTNHGF.

This clone was picked up a small number of times. V is TRBV7-9 and J is TRBJ2-7; 8 bases are shared with TRBD2. J was trimmed by 2 bases and V by 7 bases; bases with no gene match: 10. The CDR3 runs 15 residues. Germline loops: CDR1 SEHNR, CDR2 FQNEAQ (reference sequence). The CDR3 is CASTRPGGEAYEQYF. CDR3 nucleotide sequence: TGTGCCAGCACCCGTCCGGGGGGGGAGGCCTACGAGCAGTACTTC.

J is TRBJ2-3 and V is TRBV9; 8 bases agree with TRBD2. The CDR3 consists of 15 residues. From germline, CDR1 is SGDLS and CDR2 YYNGEE. V was pared by 3 bases and J by 2 bases, with 5 bases of the junction left unmatched. The CDR3 coding sequence is TGTGCCAGCAGCGCGAGCGGGAGAGTCACAGATACGCAGTATTTT. It codes for CASSASGRVTDTQYF.

The rearrangement joins TRBV5-1 to TRBJ1-2; D uncertain. CDR1 and CDR2 (germline): SGHRS, YFSETQ. V dropped 3 bases and J dropped 0 bases, with 15 bases sitting between them. CDR3 size: 16 residues. Here the CDR3 reads CASSSGGLTTNYGYTF. As DNA, the CDR3 is TGCGCCAGCAGCTCTGGAGGCCTAACCACTAACTATGGCTACACCTTC.

V is TRBV2 and J is TRBJ2-3, with a tentative D call TRBD1 (6 bases). CDR3 length: 14 amino acids. Germline lookup yields CDR1 SNHLY and CDR2 FYNNEI. V shed 7 bases and J shed 3 bases, with 14 bases lying between them. The CDR3 sequence: CASNGQGLTDTQYF. The CDR3 DNA sequence: TGTGCCAGCAATGGGCAGGGGCTTACAGATACGCAGTATTTT.

The chain links TRBV18 to TRBJ1-4, with 7 bases fitting TRBD1. Germline trimming cut 8 bases from V and 6 bases from J; bases unmatched to any gene: 9. Germline lookup yields CDR1 KGHSH and CDR2 LQKENI. The CDR3 loop spans 14 amino acids. CDR3 coding DNA: TGTGCCAGCCGCGACAGGGCGCGGCATGAAAAACTGTTTTTT. Its translation: CASRDRARHEKLFF.

The rearrangement links TRBV6-5 to TRBJ2-1; D is possibly TRBD2 (5 bases). This CDR3 spans 15 amino acids. The V gene's germline CDR1 is MNHEY and CDR2 SVGAGI. The V gene lost 8 bases and the J gene lost 4 bases, with 18 bases spanning the gap. In DNA, the CDR3 is TGTGCCAGCTTTGAGAGTGGGGAGAGGTACAATGAGCAGTTCTTC. Translating gives CASFESGERYNEQFF.

The rearrangement uses TRBV4-2 and TRBJ2-5; TRBD1 matches 7 bases. CDR3 size: 15 residues. CDR1 LGHNA and CDR2 YNFKEQ come from the germline V gene. Unmatched junction bases numbered 3, after V lost 0 bases and J lost 2 bases. The CDR3 region is CASSQDWDSQETQYF. The CDR3 nucleotides are TGTGCCAGCAGCCAAGATTGGGACAGTCAAGAGACCCAGTACTTC.

In this sample, this clone turned up a few times. This chain connects TRBV4-3 to TRBJ1-2; 9 nucleotides agree with TRBD1. With V trimmed by 1 base and J by 5 bases, 11 bases remained unmatched. Per the germline V gene, CDR1 is LGHNA and CDR2 is YSLEER. The CDR3 extends over 17 amino acids. The CDR3 bases are TGCGCCAGCAGCCAAGTGAACAGGGGGCGCGAGTTGTATGGCTACACCTTC. It specifies CASSQVNRGRELYGYTF.

This clone was recorded a few times. The rearrangement joins TRBV18 to TRBJ2-2; D call uncertain. Looked up from germline, CDR1 is KGHSH and CDR2 is LQKENI. The germline V and J ends were trimmed by 3 bases and 6 bases, with 11 bases remaining between them. The CDR3 spans 14 residues. The CDR3 is CASSPPGSSGELFF. CDR3 DNA: TGTGCCAGCTCACCTCCAGGTTCCTCCGGGGAGCTGTTTTTT. Full variable domain (missing parts from reference TRBV18 and TRBJ2-2): NAGVMQNPRHLVRRRGQEARLRCSPMKGHSHVYWYRQLPEEGLKFMVYLQKENIIDESGMPKERFSAEFPKEGPSILRIQQVVRGDSAAYFCASSPPGSSGELFFGEGSRLTVL.

This chain links TRBV5-4 with TRBJ2-7; possibly TRBD1 for D (5 bases). There are 13 residues in the CDR3. V dropped 4 bases and J dropped 3 bases, with 11 bases sitting between them. CDR1 SGHNT and CDR2 YYREEE come from the germline V gene (reference sequence). DNA of the CDR3: TGTGCCAGCAGCCTAGGGGTTGGCTACGAGCAGTACTTC. This encodes CASSLGVGYEQYF.

Only a few counts were recorded for this clone. The rearrangement joins TRBV5-1 to TRBJ2-3; the D is unclear. CDR1 and CDR2 (germline): SGHRS, YFSETQ. The CDR3 loop spans 15 amino acids. With 4 bases removed from V and 1 base from J, the gap between germline ends came to 13 bases. DNA for the CDR3: TGCGCCAGCAGCGCTTTAGAGAGAGGCACAGATACGCAGTATTTT. Translated: CASSALERGTDTQYF.

The chain links TRBV18 to TRBJ2-1, with 12 bases matching TRBD1. This CDR3 has 14 residues. V shed 4 bases, J shed 9 bases, and the junction held 4 bases outside the gene matches. Germline CDR1 KGHSH, CDR2 LQKENI. The CDR3 DNA sequence: TGTGCCAGCTCACTGGGACAGGGGGCTGGTGAGCAGTTCTTC. Its protein product is CASSLGQGAGEQFF. The full variable domain, with the rest looked up from reference TRBV18 and TRBJ2-1, is NAGVMQNPRHLVRRRGQEARLRCSPMKGHSHVYWYRQLPEEGLKFMVYLQKENIIDESGMPKERFSAEFPKEGPSILRIQQVVRGDSAAYFCASSLGQGAGEQFFGPGTRLTVL.

This clone was counted only a few times. The rearrangement links TRBV30 to TRBJ2-7, with 8 bases matching TRBD1. Germline trimming cut 0 bases from V and 7 bases from J; bases unmatched to any gene: 5. Germline values: CDR1 GTSNPN, CDR2 SVGIG (reference sequence). The CDR3 runs 13 residues. The CDR3 here is CAWSVQGDEEQYF. In DNA, the CDR3 is TGTGCCTGGAGTGTACAGGGGGACGAGGAGCAGTACTTC.

This clone was picked up many times. J is TRBJ2-7 and V is TRBV23-1; D not certain. TRBV23-1 is known as an ORF, though its function is uncertain. The CDR3 is 12 residues long. Trimming stripped 8 bases from V and 3 bases from J, with 11 bases between. The CDR3 DNA follows: TGCGCCAGCCCCCCAAGAGGCTACGAGCAGTACTTC. Translating it yields CASPPRGYEQYF.

Only a few counts were recorded for this clone. The gene calls are TRBV30 and TRBJ2-1; 7 nucleotides agree with TRBD2. With 5 bases clipped from V and 6 bases from J, the junction kept 1 base outside the gene matches. This CDR3 region has 11 residues. CDR1 GTSNPN and CDR2 SVGIG come from the germline V gene (reference sequence). The DNA for the CDR3 is TGTGCCTGGGGGGGGGTCAATGAGCAGTTCTTC. It translates to CAWGGVNEQFF.